This TCR beta chain was sequenced for a study of lymphopenia after photon versus proton radiotherapy. The V end was cut by 6 bases, the J end by 6 bases, with 7 bases between. Germline assignment: CDR1 SNHLY and CDR2 FYNNEI. This CDR3 has 11 residues. TCRdb keeps only in-frame clones here, not all; method: immunoSEQ multiplex PCR. The top ten hold 9% to 10% of the sample, which has around 20,000 clones, approximately 91% seen once. V and J are TRBV2 and TRBJ2-3; the D gene could be TRBD1 or TRBD2 (5 bases each). The source was peripheral blood, collected from a patient treated with proton-based radiotherapy. The source of this sequence is a man between 65 and 85 years old with pancreatic cancer. CDR3 nucleotide sequence: TGTGCCAGCAGCGAGGGGGATACGCAGTATTTT. This encodes CASSEGDTQYF.